A selection of T cell receptor beta chains follows, all from one sample in a study of a mutant IDH1 vaccine in newly diagnosed glioma. TCRdb keeps only in-frame clones here, not all; method: immunoSEQ multiplex PCR. The sample holds 98,000 or so clones; roughly 89% are singletons and the top ten take roughly 0.58%. Source: PBMCs, taken from a glioma patient treated with radiotherapy, temozolomide or both. The receptors derive from a woman between 50 and 59 years old with glioma. CDR3s leave out the opening cysteine and the closing phenylalanine or tryptophan. Each record gives: CDR3 length, D gene, J gene, V gene, CDR3 protein. The D gene is left open where the match is weak.

>13|TRBD1|TRBJ1-1|TRBV7-8
ASSSLNRGNTEAF
>13|NA|TRBJ2-2|TRBV28
ASSLGYSNTGELF
>14|TRBD1|TRBJ2-7|TRBV5-8
ASSYARTGSFDEQY
>13|TRBD1|TRBJ2-7|TRBV18
ASSYGSGGTYEQY
>12|NA|TRBJ1-1|TRBV6-5
ATGWGGLITEAF
>13|NA|TRBJ2-1|TRBV7-3
ASSSATGPYNEQF
>15|TRBD2|TRBJ2-7|TRBV19
ASSVSRSGSGREEQY
>13|NA|TRBJ2-1|TRBV27
ASSPTRSSYNEQF
>14|TRBD1|TRBJ1-2|TRBV2
ASTFDPRGLTYGYT
>13|NA|TRBJ2-7|TRBV9
ASSVATGFSYEQY
>13|TRBD2|TRBJ2-1|TRBV9
ASSRLAGVGNEQF
>12|NA|TRBJ1-3|TRBV6-5
ASRLHFSGNTIY
>12|NA|TRBJ1-5|TRBV30
AWSVWTGDQPQH
>14|NA|TRBJ1-2|TRBV19
ASSSPLREPRGGYT
>13|NA|TRBJ1-4|TRBV5-5
ASSPEYATNEKLF